This T cell receptor beta chain was recorded in a study of shared clonotypes between healthy human individuals (dated by TCRdb to about 2020). A note on the overall study: Three men and two women, aged 18 to 49 years, made up the cohort. For each donor, CD4 naive and CD4 memory were each run on three plates, CD8 naive on two plates, and CD8 memory on one plate. To estimate repertoire size and how much clonotypes are shared between individuals, the study performed deep sequencing of blood TCR repertoires from a few healthy adults. To increase sequencing depth and limit assay-specific biases, TCR repertoire library preparation and sequencing were carried out by different laboratories using diverse techniques. Leukapheresis yielded between about 0.94 and 8.9 billion PBMCs per donor.

TCR CDR3 regions were amplified from genomic DNA by multiplex PCR using the deep immunoSEQ assay. Extracted genomic DNA from each cell subset was spread evenly across all wells of several immunoSEQ 96-well plates, with each plate serving as a replicate. For sorted subsets, each replicate PCR was loaded with approximately 200 ng genomic DNA, equivalent to 30,000 to 35,000 T cell genomes. The purified libraries were quantified using a Qubit 3.0 fluorometer, sized with a Bioanalyzer 2100, and then quantified again using the KAPA Library Quantification kit. Every immunoSEQ 96-well plate was sequenced on a dedicated single-read 150-cycle Illumina NextSeq 550 flow cell. In the original analysis: The immunoSEQ output contained only junctional sequences without quality scores, so filtering could not match that applied to full-length reads. To assign V/J genes and CDR3, sequences were annotated against IMGT germline references using PyIR, a Python wrapper for IgBLAST v1.9. Any read was removed if the V/J assignment was weak (E-value above 1e-6), the CDR3 was missing, or the read contained stop codons, out-of-frame junctions, or ambiguous translated residues. V3J clonotypes were defined as sequences sharing an identical inferred V gene, J gene, and CDR3 amino acid sequence. Percentage overlap between repertoires was computed as shared unique clonotypes divided by the size of the smaller repertoire. Repertoire richness was assessed with RTK rarefaction, the Chao1 estimator, and Recon v2.1 estimates of unobserved clonotypes. Generation probabilities were computed with OLGA for all TCRbeta clonotypes obtained by the gDNA method from several donors. Drawn from immuneACCESS, this table holds only the in-frame rearrangements with V and J called that TCRdb kept. Clones are partly lost; checked studies trace under half to an unresolved V gene and leave the rest unexplained. That table is the source of V, J and clone size, and D and trimming were worked out from the DNA. The sample table lists 750,000 to 1,000,000 clones, 92% of them with a count of one. The top ten clones comprise around 24% of the sample.

CD8 naive samples were CD45RO-negative cells positively selected for CCR7, giving a CD45RA+CCR7+ population that excluded TemRA cells. The donors were healthy, HIV-negative adults who had no recently reported acute infections or vaccinations. Only Caucasian adults living in Nashville, Tennessee, USA were represented among the donors. After blood collection by leukapheresis, PBMCs were isolated using Ficoll-Histopaque density gradient centrifugation and then cryopreserved in the vapor phase of liquid nitrogen. Analytical flow cytometry was used to check the purity and quantity of each magnetically sorted T cell population. Each sorted fraction had its genomic DNA isolated and then quantified by UV absorbance on a Nanodrop 2000c. The trim is 5 bases for V and 0 bases for J, with a gap of 14 bases between the germline ends. The germline V gene (reference sequence) specifies SEHNR as CDR1 and FQNEAQ as CDR2. The cysteine opens and the phenylalanine closes a CDR3 of 15 amino acids. Of all the DNA, just the CDR3 is kept, 45 bases in frame from base 1.

Points the paper makes about the study in general: Even with the large sequencing depth, rarefaction of the sorted-subset datasets indicated that sequencing was incomplete. Pairwise subsampling indicated that sequencing depth was expected to affect the degree of clonotype sharing among donors. Naive subsets generally had larger estimated clonotype richness than memory subsets. Because the study included only a small number of donors, the genetic and exposure-history diversity represented was limited. Clonotypes shared by all four sorted-subset donors showed higher generation probabilities than non-shared clonotypes. Sampling was limited to blood, and TCR repertoires in tissue likely differ from TCR repertoires in blood. Sharing across several donors was observed for about 5% of naive CD4, over 3% of naive CD8, 2% to 2.5% of memory CD4, and approximately 0.41% of memory CD8 clonotypes.

Note on this clone: What antigen it recognizes has not been identified. Qualities for individual bases were not recorded, and no much larger clone is one base off.

The TCR was taken from a man aged 25 to 40 in good health. The chain employs TRBV7-9 and TRBJ2-7; no D gene call is confident. The specimen sequenced was naive CD8+ T cells sorted from blood. The cell subset or site label here, explained by the study, means: CD45RA+CCR7+. The DNA reads as follows: TGTGCCAGCAGCCAAACGGGTGGGTCCTCCTACGAGCAGTACTTC. The resulting protein is CASSQTGGSSYEQYF. The variable domain in full, with residues beyond the CDR3 obtained from the reference TRBV7-9 and TRBJ2-7 genes, is DTGVSQNPRHKITKRGQNVTFRCDPISEHNRLYWYRQTLGQGPEFLTYFQNEAQLEKSRLLSDRFSAERPKGSFSTLEIQRTEQGDSAMYLCASSQTGGSSYEQYFGPGTRLTVT.